The 6 T cell receptor beta chains in this list originate from one sample, sequenced in a study of a mutant IDH1 vaccine in newly diagnosed glioma. The protocol was immunoSEQ multiplex PCR, while the TCRdb copy is restricted to in-frame clones and leaves out a portion. The data contain tens of thousands of clones, 83% of them singletons. Time point described: baseline, week 1 (first vaccination visit). The treatment is: pre-vaccination baseline after standard-of-care therapy. Sequenced material: PBMCs, taken from a glioma patient treated with radiotherapy, temozolomide or both. These TCRs come from a woman in her forties or fifties with glioma.

The chain recombines TRBV5-4 with TRBJ1-1, with D uncertain. The CDR3 spans 13 residues. Germline CDR1 is SGHNT and CDR2 is YYREEE (reference sequence). With 3 bases removed from V and 3 bases from J, the gap between germline ends came to 9 bases. CDR3: CASSSKTDTEAFF. DNA for the CDR3: TGTGCCAGCAGCTCCAAGACGGACACTGAAGCTTTCTTT.

The chain is built from TRBV27 and TRBJ1-1; 9 bases map to TRBD1. The germline V gene encodes CDR1 MNHEY and CDR2 SMNVEV (reference sequence). The CDR3 is 16 amino acids. Trimming cost V 4 bases and J 2 bases; bases outside gene matches: 8. CDR3 coding DNA: TGTGCCAGCAGTTCGTACCCGGGACAGGGAAACACTGAAGCTTTCTTT. This translates into CASSSYPGQGNTEAFF.

The V call is TRBV2, the J call TRBJ1-1; D not resolved. V was trimmed by 9 bases and J by 3 bases, leaving 8 bases between them. Per the germline V gene, CDR1 is SNHLY and CDR2 is FYNNEI. The CDR3 consists of 11 residues. DNA of the CDR3: TGTGCCAGAAGGACGGACACTGAAGCTTTCTTT. Translation: CARRTDTEAFF.

This sequence joins TRBV9 and TRBJ1-4; D remains ambiguous. The CDR3 has 15 amino acids. Germline V gene sequence: CDR1 SGDLS, CDR2 YYNGEE. V was pared by 0 bases and J by 3 bases, with 9 bases between. The chain's CDR3 is CASSVGTVPNEKLFF. The CDR3 nucleotides read TGTGCCAGCAGCGTAGGGACGGTCCCTAATGAAAAACTGTTTTTT. Based on the CDR3 plus reference TRBV9 and TRBJ1-4, the full variable domain is DSGVTQTPKHLITATGQRVTLRCSPRSGDLSVYWYQQSLDQGLQFLIQYYNGEERAKGNILERFSAQQFPDLHSELNLSSLELGDSALYFCASSVGTVPNEKLFFGSGTQLSVL.

This rearrangement joins TRBV27 to TRBJ1-2; D is unclear. Trimming took 7 bases from V and 2 from J, leaving 11 bases between them. Germline V gene lookup returns CDR1 MNHEY and CDR2 SMNVEV (reference sequence). The CDR3 is 13 residues long. CDR3 DNA: TGTGCCAGCAAGGAGGATCGAAACTATGGCTACACCTTC. It translates to CASKEDRNYGYTF.

The rearrangement uses TRBV5-1 and TRBJ2-2, with a weak D call TRBD2 (5 bases). V lost 4 bases to trimming and J lost 6 bases, with 16 bases between them. CDR1 is SGHRS and CDR2 is YFSETQ in the germline V gene. The CDR3 sequence is 15 residues long. The CDR3 DNA sequence: TGCGCCAGCAGCCCTAACAGCCCCGGGGCCGGGGAGCTGTTTTTT. Residues: CASSPNSPGAGELFF.